The present entry profiles one TCR beta chain with its context. The clone's antigen remains unknown. One base away there is no much larger clone; base qualities are not given. The library was produced with the immunoSEQ multiplex PCR assay. For the multiplex PCR, a mixture combining 60 forward primers for TCR Vbeta segments and 13 reverse primers for TCR Jbeta segments was used. The CDR3 region of rearranged TCR beta genes was amplified from genomic DNA by a multiplex PCR assay. The Illumina HiSeq System was used to sequence the amplified TCR beta libraries as 87-base-pair reads. Per the original workflow: Across the 700 or so repertoires, a later analysis counted 80 million or so unique TCR beta chains, some 11 million of which were shared by at least two donors. Raw reads were error-corrected and collapsed into unique sequences by a nearest-neighbor algorithm in which closely related sequences were merged to remove PCR and sequencing errors. CDR3 sequences were aligned to IMGT reference sequences to assign V, D and J gene segments. For a sequence to be retained, a match of at least six nucleotides to both a V gene segment and a J gene segment was required. A rearrangement was called productive if the CDR3 had no stop codons and remained in frame with V and J, and every other rearrangement was called non-productive. CDR3 was defined according to IMGT convention as the region running from the second conserved V-encoded cysteine to the conserved J-encoded phenylalanine. The earlier analysis of about 590 of the donors excluded sequences that lacked an unambiguous match to a single V gene segment. An earlier analysis of almost 600 of the donors classified V segments as functional when productive rearrangements were above 56.7% and as segregating when the standard deviation between donors was above 5%. A statistical classification framework was built to diagnose cytomegalovirus status from the catalog of TCR beta chain sequences. In a later analysis, TCR nucleotide sequences were compared against IMGT/GENE-DB human TR gene sequences so that V and J genes could be assigned. Using the TCRdist pipeline, a later analysis assigned CDR3 sequences along with most-parsimonious VDJ recombination scenarios. In a later analysis, every TCR beta chain was defined by the combination of its CDR3 amino acid sequence and its V-gene family, and reads without a unique V-gene family were dropped. As a way to deal with suspected cross-contamination and a sequencing artifact, a later analysis dropped roughly 620 nucleotide sequences that were highly shared and had low generation probability. In a later analysis, a clonal expansion index for each public chain was calculated from normalized within-repertoire ranks of inferred template counts. In a later analysis, generation probabilities were computed using a VDJ recombination model fitted to out-of-frame rearrangements, and the results were checked against IGoR. A later analysis scored TCR-TCR, TCR-HLA and TCR-CMV co-occurrence with hypergeometric tests, applying a repertoire-size bias correction to TCR pairs. In a later analysis, false discovery rates were estimated by permuting HLA or CMV assignments 20 times. A later analysis grouped co-occurring TCRs with DBSCAN, adding TCRdist sequence similarity when clustering within HLA-allele-positive subsets. Repertoires with fewer than 30,000 or more than 120,000 public chains were left out of co-occurrence clustering, as were about five repertoires with anomalous nucleotide sharing. As stored in TCRdb, this immuneACCESS dataset retains in-frame rearrangements with V and J assigned. A fraction of the clones does not appear; measured against another copy, unresolved V genes explain less than half of the discrepancy, and the remainder lacks a known reason. The V and J calls and the clone size are those of that table, but D and trimming were determined from the DNA. The table for this sample lists around 130,000 clones; less than 85% of them were counted only once. Under 3% of the sample is held by the ten biggest clonotypes.

The sample comes from a study of cytomegalovirus exposure and HLA in healthy donors (dated by TCRdb to 2015 to 2018). About the study as a whole: According to an earlier analysis of several hundred of the donors, about 179 million T cells yielded 117 million unique TCR beta sequences and 250 to 350 Gb of sequence data. Roughly 300 gigabases of sequencing data and around 90 million unique TCR sequences made up an early release that covered approximately 620 HLA-typed donors. Among the roughly 430 genotyped donors, around 81% belonged to the genetic ancestry cluster associated with self-reported Caucasian donors. The study aimed to test whether signatures of past pathogen exposure could be identified by cataloging public T cell receptors. The study used immunosequencing to profile the T cell repertoires of approximately 630 subjects and linked those repertoires to cytomegalovirus serostatus. Along with the approximately 700-subject first cohort, a separate validation cohort of 120 different subjects was used. The study combined high-throughput TCR immunosequencing, statistical association of individual TCRs with disease status, and machine learning to predict cytomegalovirus infection status. In a later analysis, previously published TCR beta repertoires from about 670 donors were re-analyzed and high-resolution HLA genotyping was added so that TCR occurrence patterns could be studied. Rather than drawing on any new phenotypic data, the later analysis identified candidate immune exposures from TCR beta sequences and the way those sequences occurred across donors. An earlier analysis of 587 of the donors used high-throughput TCR beta sequencing to judge whether each TCR beta V gene segment behaved as functional or pseudogenic. Donor age, sex, ethnicity and CMV serostatus were collected together with the repertoire data. A later genetic analysis took genome-wide SNP genotypes for about 65% of the 666 donors and used that subset as a discovery cohort. Every discovery cohort repertoire had been produced on one sequencing platform. HLA typing covered class I and class II loci at four-digit resolution. The number of donors typed differed by locus, with roughly 629-640 for A, B, C, DRB1 and DQB1, 522 for DQA1, some 570 for DPA1, and around 450 for DPB1. Roughly five DR-DQ haplotypes were handled as single units for association and clustering because linkage in the cohort was strong. On average, roughly 200,000 unique TCR beta nucleotide sequences were sequenced per donor among more than 350 genotyped donors of the cohort, with roughly 18% of those sequences being non-productive. Beyond this particular receptor, the publication reports: In vitro tests confirmed that a few of the cytomegalovirus-associated TCR beta chains recognize cytomegalovirus antigens. A further reported finding was that TCR beta sequences accurately predicted the HLA-A and HLA-B alleles for most subjects in the first cohort. In an earlier analysis of 587 of the donors, most TCR beta V segments appeared in productive rearrangements about 90% or about 30% of the time, broadly matching IMGT annotations. Because HLA typing was missing for some donors at each locus, association tests included only the typed subset. The authors suggested that the approach could potentially be generalized to other disease states and immunological phenotypes. Linkage disequilibrium might explain the correlated functional status among segregating V segments, but an unknown experimental factor could not be ruled out. Compared with the approximately 710-donor mean, donors in an Asian-associated ancestry cluster had fewer N-insertions in productive TCRs, according to a later genetic analysis. In a later genetic analysis, a missense DCLRE1C variant was associated with V-gene and J-gene trimming of TCR beta chains, and the association was replicated in an independent cohort. Strong co-occurrence of HLA alleles, especially DR and DQ, made assigning TCR associations to individual alleles difficult. A total of about 150 TCR beta chains were listed by the study as associated with cytomegalovirus. In a later analysis, TCR association rates were found to vary across HLA loci, with the most associated TCRs seen for DRB1 alleles and the fewest for HLA-C alleles. Compared with equally common non-associated chains, HLA-associated TCR beta chains in a later analysis were more clonally expanded and had lower generation probabilities. A later analysis reported that several top co-occurrence clusters appeared linked to parvovirus B19, influenza, CMV and Epstein-Barr virus. This cohort had only TCR beta chains sequenced, and the lack of alpha or paired-chain data limited which features could be detected. The earlier analysis of a few hundred of the donors excluded some 16 rarely observed V segments, including chromosome 9 orphons, because counts were too low. Roughly uniform sequencing depth across donors was assumed in presence/absence analyses, although this assumption may not hold. The sequencing pipeline was judged likely to have produced a cluster of highly shared sequence variants as a technical artifact. Some IMGT-functional V segments, including TRBV6-2 and TRBV6-3, could not be distinguished by the 87-base-pair reads and were therefore excluded. At a false discovery rate of 0.05, a later analysis linked under 20,000 TCR beta sequences to specific HLA alleles. CMV serostatus was the only immune exposure information available for the cohort. Most TCR sequences were seen in very few donors, while some public TCRs were found in many individuals. In both the original and validation cohorts, the classifier was reported to diagnose cytomegalovirus status with high specificity and sensitivity. In a later analysis, most CMV-associated TCR beta chains were found to appear HLA-restricted, with HLA associations seemingly driven largely by CMV exposure.

The CDR1 and CDR2 encoded by the germline V gene (reference sequence) are GTSNPN and SVGIG. V is shortened by 2 bases, J by 6 bases, and the region joining them spans 8 bases. Inclusive of the bounding cysteine and phenylalanine, the CDR3 is 11 residues long. CDR3 DNA is the only sequence kept; it has 33 bases, read in frame from the first base. The cohort consisted of more than 650 healthy bone marrow donors. At the time of sampling, all cohort members were nominally healthy, though unrecorded immune exposures were likely present. The donor was CMV seronegative and was included in the group of about 400 seronegative cohort members. Each donor provided a peripheral blood sample, and peripheral blood mononuclear cells were used for TCR beta sequencing. Genomic DNA was extracted from the blood cell samples with the Qiagen DNeasy Blood Extraction Kit.

Source material: PBMCs. The sequence was collected from a man aged 25 to 40 in good health and CMV-seronegative. The receptor chain draws on TRBV30 and TRBJ2-7; the D gene is perhaps TRBD1, on 6 matching bases. In nucleotides, the sequence is TGTGCCTGGAGTCCAGGGGTCGAGCAGTACTTC. Its protein product is CAWSPGVEQYF.